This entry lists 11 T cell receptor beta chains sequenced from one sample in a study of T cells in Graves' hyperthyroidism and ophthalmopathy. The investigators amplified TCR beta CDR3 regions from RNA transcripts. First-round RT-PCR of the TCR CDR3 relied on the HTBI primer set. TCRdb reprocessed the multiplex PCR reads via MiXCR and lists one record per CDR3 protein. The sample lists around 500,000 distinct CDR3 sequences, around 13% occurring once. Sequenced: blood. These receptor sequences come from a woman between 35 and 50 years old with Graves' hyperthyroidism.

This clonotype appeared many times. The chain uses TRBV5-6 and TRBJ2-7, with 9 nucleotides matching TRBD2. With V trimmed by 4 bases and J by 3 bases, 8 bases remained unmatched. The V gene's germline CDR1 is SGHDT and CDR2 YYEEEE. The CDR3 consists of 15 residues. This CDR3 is CASSQIAGDLYEQYF. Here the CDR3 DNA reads TGTGCCAGCAGCCAGATAGCGGGAGACCTCTACGAGCAGTACTTC.

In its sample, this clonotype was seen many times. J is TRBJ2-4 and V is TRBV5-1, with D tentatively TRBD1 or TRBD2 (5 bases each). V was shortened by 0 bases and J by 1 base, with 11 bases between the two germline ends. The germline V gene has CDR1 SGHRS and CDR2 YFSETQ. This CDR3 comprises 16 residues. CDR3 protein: CASSLGGDWAKNIQYF. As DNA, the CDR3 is TGCGCCAGCAGCTTGGGAGGGGATTGGGCCAAAAACATTCAGTACTTC.

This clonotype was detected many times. The CDR3 nucleotides read TGTGCCAGCACCTGGGGGACAGAAGCTTTCTTT. Translation: CASTWGTEAFF. The rearrangement uses TRBV12-3 or TRBV12-4 and TRBJ1-1; tentative D call: TRBD1 (6 bases). The CDR3 sequence is 11 residues long. Deletions cut 7 bases from V and 8 bases from J, with 11 bases between.

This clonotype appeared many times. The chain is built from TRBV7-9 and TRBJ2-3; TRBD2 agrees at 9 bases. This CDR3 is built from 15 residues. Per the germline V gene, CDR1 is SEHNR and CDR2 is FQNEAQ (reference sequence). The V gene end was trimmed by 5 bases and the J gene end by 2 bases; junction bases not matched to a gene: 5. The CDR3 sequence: CASSPAGGFTDTQYF. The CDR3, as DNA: TGTGCCAGCAGCCCCGCGGGGGGGTTCACAGATACGCAGTATTTT. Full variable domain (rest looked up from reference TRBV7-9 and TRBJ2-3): DTGVSQNPRHKITKRGQNVTFRCDPISEHNRLYWYRQTLGQGPEFLTYFQNEAQLEKSRLLSDRFSAERPKGSFSTLEIQRTEQGDSAMYLCASSPAGGFTDTQYFGPGTRLTVL.

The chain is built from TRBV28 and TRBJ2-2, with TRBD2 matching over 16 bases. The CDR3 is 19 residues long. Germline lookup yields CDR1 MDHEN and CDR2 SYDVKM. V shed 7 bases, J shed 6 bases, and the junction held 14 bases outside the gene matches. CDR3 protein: CASTPSRPGTSGGAGELFF. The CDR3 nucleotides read TGTGCCAGCACCCCATCTCGGCCCGGGACTAGCGGGGGGGCCGGGGAGCTGTTTTTT.

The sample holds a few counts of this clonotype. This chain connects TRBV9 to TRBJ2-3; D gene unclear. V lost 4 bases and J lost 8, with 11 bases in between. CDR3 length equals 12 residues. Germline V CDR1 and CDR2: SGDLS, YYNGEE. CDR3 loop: CASSLGEGTQYF. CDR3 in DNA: TGTGCCAGCAGCCTCGGCGAAGGTACGCAGTATTTT.

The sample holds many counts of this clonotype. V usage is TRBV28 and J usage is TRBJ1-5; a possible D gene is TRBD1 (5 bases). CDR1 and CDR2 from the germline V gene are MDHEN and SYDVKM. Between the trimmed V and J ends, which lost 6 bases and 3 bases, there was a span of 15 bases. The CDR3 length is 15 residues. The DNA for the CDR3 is TGTGCCAGCAGCACTGCAGGGTCTAACAATCAGCCCCAGCATTTT. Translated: CASSTAGSNNQPQHF.

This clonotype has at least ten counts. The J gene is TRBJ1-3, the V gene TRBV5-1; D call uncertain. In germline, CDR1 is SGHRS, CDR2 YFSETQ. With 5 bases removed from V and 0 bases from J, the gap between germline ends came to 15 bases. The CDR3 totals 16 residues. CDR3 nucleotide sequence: TGCGCCAGCAGAACCCAATCGGGAGGCTCTGGAAACACCATATATTTT. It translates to CASRTQSGGSGNTIYF.

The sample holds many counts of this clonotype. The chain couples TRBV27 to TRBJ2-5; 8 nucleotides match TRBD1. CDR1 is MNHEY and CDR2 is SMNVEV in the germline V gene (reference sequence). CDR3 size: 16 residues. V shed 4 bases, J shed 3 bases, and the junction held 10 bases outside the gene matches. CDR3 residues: CASSSLQTGVKETQYF. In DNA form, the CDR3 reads TGTGCCAGCAGTTCTCTCCAGACAGGGGTGAAAGAGACCCAGTACTTC.

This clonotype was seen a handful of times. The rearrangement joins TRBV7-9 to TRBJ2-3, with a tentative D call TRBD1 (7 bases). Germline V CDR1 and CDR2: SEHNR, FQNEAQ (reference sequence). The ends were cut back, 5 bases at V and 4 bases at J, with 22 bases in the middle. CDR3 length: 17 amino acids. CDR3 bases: TGTGCCAGCAGCCCCCCCTCCCGGACAGGAGGGGCAGATACGCAGTATTTT. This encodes CASSPPSRTGGADTQYF.

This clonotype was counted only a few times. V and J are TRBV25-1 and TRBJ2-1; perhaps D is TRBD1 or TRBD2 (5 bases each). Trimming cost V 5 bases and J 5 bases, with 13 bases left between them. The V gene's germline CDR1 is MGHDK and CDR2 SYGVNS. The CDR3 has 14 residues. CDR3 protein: CASSHGADHNEQFF. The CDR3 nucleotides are TGTGCCAGCAGTCACGGGGCTGATCACAATGAGCAGTTCTTC.